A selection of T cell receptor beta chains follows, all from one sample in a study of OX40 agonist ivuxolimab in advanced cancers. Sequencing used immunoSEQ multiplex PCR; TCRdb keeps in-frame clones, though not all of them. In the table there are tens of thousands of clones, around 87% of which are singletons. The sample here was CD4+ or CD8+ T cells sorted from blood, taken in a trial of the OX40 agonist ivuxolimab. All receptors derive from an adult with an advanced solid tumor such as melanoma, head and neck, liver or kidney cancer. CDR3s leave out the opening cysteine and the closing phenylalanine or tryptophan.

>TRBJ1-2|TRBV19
ASSMEIDYGYT
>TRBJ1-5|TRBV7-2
ASSRRYNQPQH
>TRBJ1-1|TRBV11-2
ASSPVGPRNTEAF
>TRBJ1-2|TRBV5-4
ASRRPGLRHGYT
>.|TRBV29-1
SVDIGTGFTYEQY
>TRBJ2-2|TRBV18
ASSLLLSSGFATGELF
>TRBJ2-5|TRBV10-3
AISQTGGGETQY
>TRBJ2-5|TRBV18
ASSPHKGETQY
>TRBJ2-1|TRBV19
ASSIAARAVDEQF
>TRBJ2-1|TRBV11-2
ASSPVGLGYNEQF
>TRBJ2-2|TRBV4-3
ASSQEVGELF
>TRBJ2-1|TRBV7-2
ASSRLPDSPQF
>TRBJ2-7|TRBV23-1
ASRTGSYEQY
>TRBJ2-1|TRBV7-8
ASSGVGGNEQF
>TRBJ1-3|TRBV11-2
ASSLRGYGDTIY
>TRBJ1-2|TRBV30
AWSWTVNYGYT
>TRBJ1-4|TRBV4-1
ASTSGGYNEKLF
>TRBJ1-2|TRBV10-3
AIRDTGWRYGYT
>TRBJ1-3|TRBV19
ASISSGNTIY
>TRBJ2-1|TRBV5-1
ASSVDGDRSKGQF